The clone carrying this T cell receptor (beta chain) was seen repeatedly, ten times or more. What it recognizes is unknown. This specimen belongs to a study of T-cell reconstitution after alpha-beta-depleted transplantation in children. The study's findings and limits: After transplant, high TCRbeta diversity at day 60 in some patients arose from surviving recipient T cells and thymic progenitors. Reportedly, roughly two months post-transplant, alpha-beta T cells arose from several hundred expanded graft clones. Fresh T-cell production supplied most of the T-cell counts and diversity seen one year after transplant.

Trimming pared 5 bases from V and 3 bases from J, leaving 14 bases between. CDR1 is SGHRS and CDR2 is YFSETQ in the germline V gene. The CDR3 is 14 amino acids. As it was prepared, the TCRbeta library received unique molecular identifiers. Using its own MiXCR run on the PCR reads, TCRdb lists one record per CDR3 protein. The sample gives 300,000 to 350,000 distinct CDR3 sequences, approximately 20% of which show up once; approximately 11% is in the top ten. This TCR was sampled from a male patient younger than 18 who had a stem cell transplant for acute lymphoblastic leukemia, so the T cells may come from the graft donor. The source was PBMCs, mostly from graft donor cells, collected 180 days after TCRalphabeta/CD19-depleted stem cell transplant. This chain uses TRBV5-1 with TRBJ2-5; possibly TRBD1 for D (6 bases). In DNA form, the CDR3 reads TGCGCCAGCAGACCTGACAGGACCAAAGAGACCCAGTACTTC. Protein sequence: CASRPDRTKETQYF.